Reported below is one TCR beta chain. This sample is drawn from a study of cytomegalovirus exposure and HLA in healthy donors. In germline, CDR1 is SGHRS, CDR2 YFSETQ. The CDR3 has 16 residues. V was clipped by 4 bases and J by 1 base; unmatched bases: 10. The primer mix had 60 Vbeta and 13 Jbeta primers. Repertoires were generated with immunoSEQ multiplex PCR, while TCRdb's copy carries only in-frame clones and drops some. The data show 90,000 to 150,000 clones, with 15% seen just once and 1.9% held by the top ten. The rearrangement joins TRBV5-1 to TRBJ1-1; 7 bases map to TRBD1. This clonotype originated in a woman aged 18 to 35 in good health and CMV-seronegative. Sequenced material: PBMCs. The CDR3 DNA follows: TGCGCCAGCAGCGCAGTACCGGGACAGCCGAACACTGAAGCTTTCTTT. Amino acid sequence: CASSAVPGQPNTEAFF.